The clone carrying this TCR beta chain was detected many times. The data were obtained in a study of regulatory T cells in long-lasting Graves disease. Described time point: newly diagnosed GD, antithyroid drugs for less than 3 months. RNA extracted from PBMCs served as the sequencing template. Construction of TCR beta libraries relied on iRepertoire HTBI primers and on Arm-PCR targeting CDR3 regions. TCRdb called the multiplex PCR reads again in MiXCR, with one record for every CDR3 protein. The profile covers 510,000 or so distinct CDR3 sequences, with around 12% appearing a single time and around 10% taken by the ten largest. The same data also went into a second study, on T cells in Graves' hyperthyroidism and ophthalmopathy.

This receptor was identified in a woman aged 25 to 45 with Graves disease. The input for sequencing was peripheral blood mononuclear cells (PBMCs), taken at new diagnosis, from a patient treated with antithyroid drugs.

CDR3 coding DNA: TGTGCCTGGAGAGGTCGTGGGAGGGATTTCTACAATGAGCAGTTCTTC. This gives the protein CAWRGRGRDFYNEQFF. This chain connects TRBV30 to TRBJ2-1; 7 bases are shared with TRBD2. The CDR3 spans 16 residues. Germline-derived CDR1 and CDR2 are GTSNPN and SVGIG (reference sequence). Trimming at V came to 3 bases and at J to 3 bases, leaving 11 bases not matched to a gene. Looking up the rest from reference TRBV30 and TRBJ2-1 gives the full variable domain: SQTIHQWPATLVQPVGSPLSLECTVEGTSNPNLYWYRQAAGRGLQLLFYSVGIGQISSEVPQNLSASRPQDRQFILSSKKLLLSDSGFYLCAWRGRGRDFYNEQFFGPGTRLTVL.